This T cell receptor (beta chain) emerged from a study of T-cell memory formation after mild COVID-19. Overall study context: TCR clusters were mostly donor specific.

This clonotype was seen a handful of times. TCRdb independently ran MiXCR on the 5' RACE reads; one entry per CDR3 protein. The profile covers roughly 370,000 distinct CDR3 sequences, with approximately 16% appearing a single time and about 22% taken by the ten largest. This CDR3 has 14 amino acids. Per the germline V gene, CDR1 is SGHTA and CDR2 is FQGNSA. With V trimmed by 5 bases and J by 2 bases, 3 bases remained unmatched. This sequence originates from a man younger than 30 who had mild COVID-19 (a few samples of this study predate the infection). Cell type and time point are not known. The V call is TRBV7-2, the J call TRBJ1-3; 7 bases fit TRBD1. Input material: PBMCs or a T cell subset sorted from them (not recorded which). CDR3 amino acids: CASSQDRAGNTIYF. The CDR3 DNA reads TGTGCCAGCAGCCAAGACAGGGCTGGAAACACCATATATTTT.